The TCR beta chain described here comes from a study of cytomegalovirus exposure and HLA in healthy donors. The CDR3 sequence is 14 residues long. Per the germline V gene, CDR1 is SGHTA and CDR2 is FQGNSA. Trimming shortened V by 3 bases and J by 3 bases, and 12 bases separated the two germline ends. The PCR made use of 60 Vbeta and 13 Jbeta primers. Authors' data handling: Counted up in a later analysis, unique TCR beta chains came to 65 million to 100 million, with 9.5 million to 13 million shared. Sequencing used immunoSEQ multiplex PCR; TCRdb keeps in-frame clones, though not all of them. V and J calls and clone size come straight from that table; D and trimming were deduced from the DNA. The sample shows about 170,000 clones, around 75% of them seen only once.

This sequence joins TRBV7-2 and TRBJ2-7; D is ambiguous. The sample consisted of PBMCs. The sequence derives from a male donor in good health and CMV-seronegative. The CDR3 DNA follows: TGTGCCAGCAGCTTGGGCGACATAAACTACGAGCAGTACTTC. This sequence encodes CASSLGDINYEQYF.